This TCR beta chain was recorded in a study of blood T cell repertoires in COVID-19. The overall study: Nucleic acid was either cDNA or gDNA, and it came from T cells, B-cell-depleted T cells, or PBMCs.

Original data processing: How many nucleated cells were present was estimated from reference gene primer amplification. Generated by immunoSEQ multiplex PCR, the TCRdb table keeps only in-frame clones and is missing some. V and J calls and clone size are copied from that table; D and trimming were computed from the DNA. The repertoire holds more than 65,000 clones, more than 75% seen once, with around 28% in the top ten. This CDR3 has 14 amino acids. V shed 5 bases and J shed 0 bases, with 8 bases lying between them. In germline, CDR1 is SGHAT, CDR2 FQDESV (reference sequence). This receptor was identified in a woman at least 80 years old with active or convalescent COVID-19. This chain uses TRBV11-1 with TRBJ2-1; no reliable D call. The specimen was peripheral blood. The CDR3 DNA reads as TGTGCCAGCAGCCTCCTTCGCTCCTACAATGAGCAGTTCTTC. Its translation is CASSLLRSYNEQFF.